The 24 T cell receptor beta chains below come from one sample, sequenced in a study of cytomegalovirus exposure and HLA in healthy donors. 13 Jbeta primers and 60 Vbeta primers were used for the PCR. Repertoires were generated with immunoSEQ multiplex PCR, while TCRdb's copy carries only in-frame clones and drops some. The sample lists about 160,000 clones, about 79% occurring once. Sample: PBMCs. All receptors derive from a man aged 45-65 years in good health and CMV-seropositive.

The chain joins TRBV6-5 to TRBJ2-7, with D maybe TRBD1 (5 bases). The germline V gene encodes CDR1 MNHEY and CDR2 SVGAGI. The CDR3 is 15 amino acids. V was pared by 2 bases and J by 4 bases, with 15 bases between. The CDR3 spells CASSYGAGKGYEQYF. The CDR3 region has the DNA TGTGCCAGCAGTTACGGGGCAGGGAAAGGGTACGAGCAGTACTTC.

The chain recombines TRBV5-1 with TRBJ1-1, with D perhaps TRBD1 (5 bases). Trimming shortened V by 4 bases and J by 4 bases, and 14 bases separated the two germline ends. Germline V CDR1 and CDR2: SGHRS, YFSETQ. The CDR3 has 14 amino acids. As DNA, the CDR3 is TGCGCCAGCAGCAGCCAGGGTTCAGGCACTGAAGCTTTCTTT. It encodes CASSSQGSGTEAFF.

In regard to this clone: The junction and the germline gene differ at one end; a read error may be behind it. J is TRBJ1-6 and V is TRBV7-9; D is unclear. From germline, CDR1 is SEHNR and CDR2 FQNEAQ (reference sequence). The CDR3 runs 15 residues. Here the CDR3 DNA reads TGTTCCAGCAGCCTCAATAAAGAGCCCGGTTCACCCCTCCACTTT. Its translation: CSSSLNKEPGSPLHF.

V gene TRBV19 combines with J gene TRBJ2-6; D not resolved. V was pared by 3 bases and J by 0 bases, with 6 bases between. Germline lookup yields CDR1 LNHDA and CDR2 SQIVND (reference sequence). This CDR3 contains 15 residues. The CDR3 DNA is TGTGCCAGTAGTATGGTGAGCTCTGGGGCCAACGTCCTGACTTTC. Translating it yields CASSMVSSGANVLTF.

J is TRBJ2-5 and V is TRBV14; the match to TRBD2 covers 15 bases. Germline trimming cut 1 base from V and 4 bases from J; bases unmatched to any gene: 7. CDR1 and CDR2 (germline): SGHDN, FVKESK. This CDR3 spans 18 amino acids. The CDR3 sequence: CASSQGRTSGGALETQYF. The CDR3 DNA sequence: TGTGCCAGCAGCCAAGGTCGGACTAGCGGGGGGGCCCTAGAGACCCAGTACTTC.

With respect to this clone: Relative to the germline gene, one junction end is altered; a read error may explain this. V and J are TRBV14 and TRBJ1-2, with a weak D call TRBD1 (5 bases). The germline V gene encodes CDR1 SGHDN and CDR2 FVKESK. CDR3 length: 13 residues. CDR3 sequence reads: CASSQEPGYGYTF. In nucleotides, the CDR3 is TGTGCCAGCAGTCAAGAACCAGGGTATGGCTACACCTTC.

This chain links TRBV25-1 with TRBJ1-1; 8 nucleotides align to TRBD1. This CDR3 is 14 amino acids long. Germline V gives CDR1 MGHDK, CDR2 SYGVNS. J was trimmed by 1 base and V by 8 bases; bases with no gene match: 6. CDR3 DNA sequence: TGTGCCAGCGGAGCCAGGGGGCGGAACACTGAAGCTTTCTTT. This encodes CASGARGRNTEAFF.

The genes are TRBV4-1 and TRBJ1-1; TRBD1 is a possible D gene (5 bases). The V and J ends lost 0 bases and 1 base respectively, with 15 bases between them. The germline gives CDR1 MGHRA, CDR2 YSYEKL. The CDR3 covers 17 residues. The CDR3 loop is CASSQDLNGAENTEAFF. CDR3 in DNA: TGCGCCAGCAGCCAAGATCTTAATGGGGCCGAGAACACTGAAGCTTTCTTT.

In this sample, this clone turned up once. DNA of the CDR3: TGTGCCAGCAGTGCGGACAGCCCCACAGATACGCAGTATTTT. Encoded protein: CASSADSPTDTQYF. This rearrangement joins TRBV6-5 to TRBJ2-3, with TRBD1 as a possible D gene (6 bases). V was cut by 5 bases and J by 2 bases, with 11 bases left in between. The length of the CDR3 is 14 residues. Germline values: CDR1 MNHEY, CDR2 SVGAGI.

CDR3 sequence reads: CASSLEHQEPQHF. CDR3 nucleotides: TGTGCCAGCAGCTTAGAACACCAGGAGCCCCAGCATTTT. The chain carries TRBV7-8 and TRBJ1-5; D unresolved. Germline V gene lookup returns CDR1 SGHVS and CDR2 FQNEAQ. V lost 1 base and J 8 bases, leaving 9 bases between the germline ends. The CDR3 has 13 amino acids.

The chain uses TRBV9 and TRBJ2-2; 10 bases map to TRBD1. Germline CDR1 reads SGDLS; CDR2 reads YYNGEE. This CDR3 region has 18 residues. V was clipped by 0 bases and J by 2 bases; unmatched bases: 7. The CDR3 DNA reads TGTGCCAGCAGCGTAGGGGACAGGGGTTGGGCTAACACCGGGGAGCTGTTTTTT. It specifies CASSVGDRGWANTGELFF.

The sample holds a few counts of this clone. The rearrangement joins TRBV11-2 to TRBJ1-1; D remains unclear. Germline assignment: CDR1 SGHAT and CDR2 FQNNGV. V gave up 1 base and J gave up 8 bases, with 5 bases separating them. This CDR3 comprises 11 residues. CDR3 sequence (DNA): TGTGCCAGCAGCTTAGCCGTAGAAGCTTTCTTT. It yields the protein CASSLAVEAFF. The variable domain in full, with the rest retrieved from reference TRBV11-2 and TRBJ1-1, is EAGVAQSPRYKIIEKRQSVAFWCNPISGHATLYWYQQILGQGPKLLIQFQNNGVVDDSQLPKDRFSAERLKGVDSTLKIQPAKLEDSAVYLCASSLAVEAFFGQGTRLTVV.

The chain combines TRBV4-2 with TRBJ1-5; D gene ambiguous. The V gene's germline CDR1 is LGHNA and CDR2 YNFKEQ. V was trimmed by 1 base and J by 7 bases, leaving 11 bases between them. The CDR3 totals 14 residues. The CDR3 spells CASSQGRGRQPQHF. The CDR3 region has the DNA TGTGCCAGCAGCCAAGGTCGGGGAAGGCAGCCCCAGCATTTT.

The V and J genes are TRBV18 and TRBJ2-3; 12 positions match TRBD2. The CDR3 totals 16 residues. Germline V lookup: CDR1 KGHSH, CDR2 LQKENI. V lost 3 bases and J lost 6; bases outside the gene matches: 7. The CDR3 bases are TGTGCCAGCTCACCGACTAGCGGGAGTATTAGGGATACGCAGTATTTT. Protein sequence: CASSPTSGSIRDTQYF.

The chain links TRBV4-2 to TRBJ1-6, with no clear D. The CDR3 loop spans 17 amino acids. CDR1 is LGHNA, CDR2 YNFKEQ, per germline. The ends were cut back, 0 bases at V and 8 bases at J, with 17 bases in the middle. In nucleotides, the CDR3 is TGTGCCAGCAGCCAAGATTGGGAGAGTGTTTTGGATTCACCCCTCCACTTT. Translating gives CASSQDWESVLDSPLHF.

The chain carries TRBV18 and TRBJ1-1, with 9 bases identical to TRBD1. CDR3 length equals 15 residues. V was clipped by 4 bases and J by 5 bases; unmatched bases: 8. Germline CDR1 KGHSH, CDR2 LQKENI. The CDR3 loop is CASSRQTGGGTEAFF. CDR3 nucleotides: TGTGCCAGCTCACGGCAGACAGGGGGTGGGACTGAAGCTTTCTTT.

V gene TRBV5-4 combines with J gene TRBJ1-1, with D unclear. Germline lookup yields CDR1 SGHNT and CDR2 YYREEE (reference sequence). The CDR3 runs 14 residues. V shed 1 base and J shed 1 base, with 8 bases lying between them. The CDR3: CASSLWAKNTEAFF. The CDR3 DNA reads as TGTGCCAGCAGCTTGTGGGCGAAGAACACTGAAGCTTTCTTT.

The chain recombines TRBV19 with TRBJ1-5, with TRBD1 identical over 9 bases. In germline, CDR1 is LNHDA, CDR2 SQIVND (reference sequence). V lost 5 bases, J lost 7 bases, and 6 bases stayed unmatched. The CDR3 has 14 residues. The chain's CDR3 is CASSGTGGRQPQHF. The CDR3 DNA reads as TGTGCCAGTAGTGGTACAGGGGGCCGGCAGCCCCAGCATTTT.

The DNA of the CDR3 is TGTGCCACCAGCAGAGAGGGACTAGCGGGAGAGCGAGAGACCCAGTACTTC. Amino acids: CATSREGLAGERETQYF. V and J are TRBV15 and TRBJ2-5, with 14 bases aligning to TRBD2. Trimming cost V 0 bases and J 4 bases; bases outside gene matches: 4. This CDR3 spans 17 amino acids. CDR1 is LNHNV and CDR2 is YYDKDF in the germline V gene (reference sequence).

As DNA, the CDR3 is TGCGCCAGCAGCTCTCGGGGACTAGCGGGAGTACCTTTAGGGGAGCAGTTCTTC. Translation gives CASSSRGLAGVPLGEQFF. The chain uses TRBV5-1 and TRBJ2-1; 14 bases align to TRBD2. CDR3 size: 18 residues. Germline V CDR1 and CDR2: SGHRS, YFSETQ. Trimming removed 3 bases from V and 10 bases from J; junction bases left unmatched: 15.

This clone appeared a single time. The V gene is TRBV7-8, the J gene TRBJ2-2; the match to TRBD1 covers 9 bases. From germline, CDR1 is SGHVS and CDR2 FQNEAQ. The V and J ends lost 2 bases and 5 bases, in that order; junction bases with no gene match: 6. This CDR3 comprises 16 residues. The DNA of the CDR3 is TGTGCCAGCAGCTTAAACAGCGGGACAGGGACCGGGGAGCTGTTTTTT. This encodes CASSLNSGTGTGELFF.

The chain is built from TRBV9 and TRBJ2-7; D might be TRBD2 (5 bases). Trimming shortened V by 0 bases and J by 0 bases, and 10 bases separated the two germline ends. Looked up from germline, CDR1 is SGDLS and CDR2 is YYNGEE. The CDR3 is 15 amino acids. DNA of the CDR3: TGTGCCAGCAGCGTAGATGTCGGGGACTCCTACGAGCAGTACTTC. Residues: CASSVDVGDSYEQYF.

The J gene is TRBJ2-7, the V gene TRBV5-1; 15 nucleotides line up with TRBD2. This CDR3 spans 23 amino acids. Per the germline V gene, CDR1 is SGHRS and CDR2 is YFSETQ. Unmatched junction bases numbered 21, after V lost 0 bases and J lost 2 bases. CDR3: CASSLGSGLGLAGGSPFAYEQYV. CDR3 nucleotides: TGCGCCAGCAGCTTGGGGTCTGGGTTAGGACTAGCGGGAGGGTCCCCATTTGCCTACGAGCAGTACGTC.

The CDR3 bases are TGTGCCAGTAGTATTAGGGTACAGGTGAATTCACCCCTCCACTTT. Amino acid sequence: CASSIRVQVNSPLHF. The V call is TRBV19, the J call TRBJ1-6; D may be TRBD1 (5 bases). The CDR3 totals 15 residues. Germline values: CDR1 LNHDA, CDR2 SQIVND (reference sequence). V lost 3 bases and J lost 7, with 13 bases in between.